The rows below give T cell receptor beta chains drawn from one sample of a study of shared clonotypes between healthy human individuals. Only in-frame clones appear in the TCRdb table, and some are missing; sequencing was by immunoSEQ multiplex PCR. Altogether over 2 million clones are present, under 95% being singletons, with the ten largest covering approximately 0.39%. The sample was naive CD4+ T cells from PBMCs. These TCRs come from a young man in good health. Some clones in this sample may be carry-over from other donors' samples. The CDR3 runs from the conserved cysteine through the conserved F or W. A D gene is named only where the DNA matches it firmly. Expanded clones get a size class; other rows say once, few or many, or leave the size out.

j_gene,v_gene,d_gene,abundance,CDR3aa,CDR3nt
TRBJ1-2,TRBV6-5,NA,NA,CASSYSVGAGGYTF,TGTGCCAGCAGTTACTCAGTCGGGGCTGGTGGCTACACCTTC
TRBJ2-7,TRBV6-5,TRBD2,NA,CASSETSGIRYF,TGTGCCAGCAGTGAGACTAGCGGTATCCGGTACTTC
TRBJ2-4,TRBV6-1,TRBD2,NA,CASSEFVAGGQNIQYF,TGTGCCAGCAGTGAATTTGTAGCGGGAGGGCAAAACATTCAGTACTTC
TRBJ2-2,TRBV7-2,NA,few,CASSLNPGRLGGELFF,TGTGCCAGCAGCTTAAACCCGGGACGACTGGGCGGGGAGCTGTTTTTT
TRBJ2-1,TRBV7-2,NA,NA,CASSAAYSSYNEQFF,TGTGCCAGCAGCGCAGCATACAGCTCCTACAATGAGCAGTTCTTC
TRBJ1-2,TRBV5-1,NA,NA,CASSHWGRDYGYTF,TGCGCCAGCAGCCATTGGGGAAGGGACTATGGCTACACCTTC
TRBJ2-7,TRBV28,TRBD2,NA,CASKSTGLAAYEQYF,TGTGCCAGCAAATCGACGGGACTAGCAGCCTACGAGCAGTACTTC
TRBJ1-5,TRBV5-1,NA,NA,CASSRGEPQHF,TGCGCCAGCAGCCGAGGGGAGCCCCAGCATTTT
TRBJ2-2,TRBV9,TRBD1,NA,CASSSRGGVNTGELFF,TGTGCCAGCAGCTCCCGAGGGGGCGTGAACACCGGGGAGCTGTTTTTT
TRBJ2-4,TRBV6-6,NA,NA,CASSAGTGAKNIQYF,TGTGCCAGCAGCGCCGGGACTGGAGCCAAAAACATTCAGTACTTC
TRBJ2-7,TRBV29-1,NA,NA,CSPGGQAYEQYF,TGCAGCCCTGGGGGACAAGCCTACGAGCAGTACTTC
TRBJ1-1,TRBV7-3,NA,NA,CASSSQPAGPETEAFF,TGTGCCAGCAGCTCCCAGCCCGCGGGCCCAGAGACTGAAGCTTTCTTT
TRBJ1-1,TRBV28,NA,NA,CASSPLEAEAFF,TGTGCCAGCAGTCCCCTGGAAGCTGAAGCTTTCTTT
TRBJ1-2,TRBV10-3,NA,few,CAISESLYGYTF,TGTGCCATCAGTGAGTCCCTCTATGGCTACACCTTC
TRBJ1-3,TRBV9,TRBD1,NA,CASSGTGTGYSGNTIYF,TGTGCCAGCAGCGGCACCGGGACAGGCTACTCTGGAAACACCATATATTTT
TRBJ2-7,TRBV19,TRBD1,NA,CASSNLPGQGGYEQYF,TGTGCCAGTAGTAACTTACCGGGACAGGGGGGCTACGAGCAGTACTTC
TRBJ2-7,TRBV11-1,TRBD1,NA,CASSPRQGLVQYF,TGTGCCAGCAGCCCTAGACAGGGGTTAGTGCAGTACTTC
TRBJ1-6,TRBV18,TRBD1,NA,CASSPRTGMGSPLHF,TGTGCCAGCTCACCCCGGACAGGGATGGGCTCACCCCTCCACTTT
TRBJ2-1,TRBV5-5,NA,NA,CASSFVIGGLADNEQFF,TGTGCCAGCAGCTTCGTCATCGGGGGGCTAGCGGACAATGAGCAGTTCTTC
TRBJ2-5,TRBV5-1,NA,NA,CASSLRTSRGETQYF,TGCGCCAGCAGCTTGAGGACATCAAGAGGGGAGACCCAGTACTTC
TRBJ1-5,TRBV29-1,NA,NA,CSVALGQFNQPQHF,TGCAGCGTTGCTCTTGGACAATTCAATCAGCCCCAGCATTTT
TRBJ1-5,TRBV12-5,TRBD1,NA,CASGLVPDRVVISNQPQHF,TGTGCTAGTGGTTTGGTTCCGGACAGGGTAGTTATCAGCAATCAGCCCCAGCATTTT
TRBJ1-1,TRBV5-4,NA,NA,CASSYPQGMNTEAFF,TGTGCCAGCAGCTATCCGCAGGGGATGAACACTGAAGCTTTCTTT
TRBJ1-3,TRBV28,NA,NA,CASSLQPGAGGGNTIYF,TGTGCCAGCAGTCTACAACCAGGGGCGGGGGGTGGAAACACCATATATTTT
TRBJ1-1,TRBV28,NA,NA,CASSLRPPGLDTEAFF,TGTGCCAGCAGTTTGCGCCCCCCCGGGCTCGACACTGAAGCTTTCTTT
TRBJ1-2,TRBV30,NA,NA,CAWSALGNYGYTF,TGTGCCTGGAGTGCATTGGGGAACTATGGCTACACCTTC
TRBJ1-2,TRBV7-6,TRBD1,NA,CASSLGPQKTGPDGYTF,TGTGCCAGCAGCTTAGGGCCCCAAAAGACAGGGCCGGACGGCTACACCTTC
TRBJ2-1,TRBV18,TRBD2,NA,CASSTQLAVAGDEQFF,TGTGCCAGCTCAACGCAACTAGCGGTCGCTGGGGATGAGCAGTTCTTC
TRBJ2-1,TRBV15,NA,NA,CATSRDRIPQEQFF,TGTGCCACCAGCAGAGATCGTATACCTCAAGAGCAGTTCTTC
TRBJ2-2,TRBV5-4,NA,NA,CASSFPKSNTGELFF,TGTGCCAGCAGCTTTCCGAAATCGAACACCGGGGAGCTGTTTTTT
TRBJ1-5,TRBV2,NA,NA,CASSEWDGQISPQHF,TGTGCCAGCAGTGAATGGGACGGACAAATATCGCCCCAGCATTTT
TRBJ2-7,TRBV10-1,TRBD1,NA,CASRPTGGPYEQYF,TGCGCCAGCAGACCCACAGGGGGCCCCTACGAGCAGTACTTC
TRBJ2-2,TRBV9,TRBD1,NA,CASSVGGQGYTGELFF,TGTGCCAGCAGCGTAGGGGGACAGGGTTACACCGGGGAGCTGTTTTTT
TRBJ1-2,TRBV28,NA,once,CASNEGREVSGYTF,TGTGCCAGCAACGAAGGACGGGAGGTGTCTGGCTACACCTTC
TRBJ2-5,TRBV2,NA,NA,CASSEARTGTQYF,TGTGCCAGCAGTGAAGCGAGGACGGGGACCCAGTACTTC
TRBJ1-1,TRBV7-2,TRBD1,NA,CASSQHRGGNTEAFF,TGTGCCAGCAGCCAACACAGGGGTGGAAACACTGAAGCTTTCTTT
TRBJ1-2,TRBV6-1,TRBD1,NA,CASRETGEDGYTF,TGTGCCAGCAGGGAGACAGGGGAAGATGGCTACACCTTC
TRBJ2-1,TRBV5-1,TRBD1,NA,CASSFPLGQVYNEQFF,TGCGCCAGCAGCTTTCCCCTGGGACAGGTATACAATGAGCAGTTCTTC
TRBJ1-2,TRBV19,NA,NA,CASIPRQDFGDYGYTF,TGTGCCAGTATACCCCGACAGGATTTCGGGGACTATGGCTACACCTTC
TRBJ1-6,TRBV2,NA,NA,CASSGARQNSPLHF,TGTGCCAGCAGTGGGGCCAGACAGAATTCACCCCTCCACTTT
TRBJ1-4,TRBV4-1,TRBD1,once,CASSRQGTGGEKLFF,TGCGCCAGCAGCCGACAGGGTACCGGCGGTGAAAAACTGTTTTTT
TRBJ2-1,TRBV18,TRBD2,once,CASSPALSSGRAPDEQFF,TGTGCCAGCTCACCCGCTTTGTCTAGCGGGAGGGCCCCCGATGAGCAGTTCTTC
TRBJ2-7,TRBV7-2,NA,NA,CASSLNVDSPQYF,TGTGCCAGCAGCTTGAACGTGGACAGCCCACAGTACTTC
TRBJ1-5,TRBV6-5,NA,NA,CASSYSENQPQHF,TGTGCCAGCAGTTATTCCGAAAATCAGCCCCAGCATTTT
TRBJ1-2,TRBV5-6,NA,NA,CASKGPLGYTF,TGTGCCAGCAAAGGCCCTCTGGGCTACACCTTC
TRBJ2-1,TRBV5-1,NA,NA,CASSFRLYEQFF,TGCGCCAGCAGCTTCCGGCTCTATGAGCAGTTCTTC
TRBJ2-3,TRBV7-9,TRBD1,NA,CASRPPPTGGRDTQYF,TGTGCCAGCAGACCACCTCCCACAGGGGGAAGGGATACGCAGTATTTT
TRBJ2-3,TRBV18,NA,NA,CASSPPSADTQYF,TGTGCCAGCTCACCACCTAGCGCAGATACGCAGTATTTT
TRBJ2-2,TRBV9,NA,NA,CASSVEGIGELFF,TGTGCCAGCAGCGTAGAGGGGATCGGGGAGCTGTTTTTT
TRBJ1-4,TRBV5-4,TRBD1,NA,CASSPTGGTGEKLFF,TGTGCCAGCAGCCCTACAGGGGGCACGGGTGAAAAACTGTTTTTT
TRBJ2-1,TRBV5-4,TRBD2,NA,CASSSRGGGLSDEQFF,TGTGCCAGCAGCTCTCGTGGCGGGGGACTAAGTGATGAGCAGTTCTTC
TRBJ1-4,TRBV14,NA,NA,CASSQDPPGGSEKLFF,TGTGCCAGCAGCCAAGATCCGCCGGGAGGGAGTGAAAAACTGTTTTTT
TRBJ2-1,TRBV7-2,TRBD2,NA,CASSLTSAYNEQFF,TGTGCCAGCAGCTTGACTAGCGCGTACAATGAGCAGTTCTTC
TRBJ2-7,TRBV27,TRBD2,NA,CASSFSGGSSYEQYF,TGTGCCAGCAGTTTTTCGGGGGGTAGCTCCTACGAGCAGTACTTC
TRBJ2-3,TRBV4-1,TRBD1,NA,CASSRTGTAISTDTQYF,TGCGCCAGCAGCCGAACCGGGACAGCAATTTCCACAGATACGCAGTATTTT
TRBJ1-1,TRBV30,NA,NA,CAWQIRTEAFF,TGTGCCTGGCAGATTAGAACTGAAGCTTTCTTT